These 7 T cell receptor beta chains share one sample of origin, sequenced in a study of T cell repertoires in cytomegalovirus infection. These receptors' antigens are unknown. Each CDR3 protein gets one entry after TCRdb re-called the reads with MiXCR. The sample carries 700,000 to 900,000 distinct CDR3 sequences, almost 30% recorded once. Source: cultured CD8+ T cells from PBMCs, taken from culture after CMV antigen stimulation. These receptor sequences come from a human donor in good health (CMV status not recorded). Some clones in this sample may be carry-over from other donors' samples.

This clonotype appeared a few times. The J gene is TRBJ2-2, the V gene TRBV12-5; 9 bases align to TRBD1. The CDR3 contains 16 residues. CDR1 and CDR2 (germline): LGHNT, FRNRAP. V shed 6 bases and J 2 bases; nucleotides not matched to a gene: 7. Here the CDR3 reads CASGTHTGGNTGELFF. For the CDR3, the DNA is TGTGCTAGTGGAACCCATACAGGGGGCAACACCGGGGAGCTGTTTTTT.

The J gene is TRBJ2-5, the V gene TRBV18; 7 nucleotides match TRBD1. Germline CDR1 and CDR2: KGHSH and LQKENI. The CDR3 is made up of 14 amino acids. V was clipped by 2 bases and J by 3 bases; unmatched bases: 3. CDR3 amino acids: CASSPGDSKETQYF. The CDR3 DNA reads TGTGCCAGCTCACCAGGGGACAGTAAAGAGACCCAGTACTTC.

The rearrangement links TRBV4-3 to TRBJ2-4; 7 bases match TRBD2. V was pared by 4 bases and J by 2 bases, with 2 bases of the junction left unmatched. Per the germline V gene, CDR1 is LGHNA and CDR2 is YSLEER. The CDR3 totals 14 residues. The DNA of the CDR3 is TGCGCCAGCAGCCCGGGACTATCCAAAAACATTCAGTACTTC. Amino acid sequence: CASSPGLSKNIQYF.

The rearrangement uses TRBV6-5 and TRBJ2-1; D gene unclear. The CDR3 extends over 14 amino acids. Germline assignment: CDR1 MNHEY and CDR2 SVGAGI. V lost 2 bases to trimming and J lost 10 bases, with 15 bases between them. For the CDR3, the DNA is TGTGCCAGCAGTTACAGTATGGCAGCCACGGAGCAGTTCTTC. Translated, it gives CASSYSMAATEQFF.

The chain couples TRBV12-3 or TRBV12-4 to TRBJ2-1; D is perhaps TRBD2 (6 bases). Trimming removed 7 bases at V and 4 bases at J, with 14 bases between. CDR3 length: 14 amino acids. This CDR3 is CASTQDYLYNEQFF. For the CDR3, the DNA is TGTGCCAGCACCCAGGACTACCTATACAATGAGCAGTTCTTC.

This clonotype was seen ten or more times. The V call is TRBV24-1, the J call TRBJ2-3; D perhaps matches TRBD1 (6 bases). The CDR3 has 15 amino acids. Germline V gene lookup returns CDR1 KGHDR and CDR2 SFDVKD. Trimming removed 4 bases at V and 2 bases at J, with 12 bases between. The CDR3, as DNA: TGTGCCACCAGTGACACCAGGGGTCCCACAGATACGCAGTATTTT. Encoded protein: CATSDTRGPTDTQYF.

The V call is TRBV7-9, the J call TRBJ1-2; D gene unclear. The CDR3 spans 14 residues. V was trimmed by 1 base and J by 5 bases, leaving 11 bases between them. Per the germline V gene, CDR1 is SEHNR and CDR2 is FQNEAQ (reference sequence). The CDR3 loop is CASSLVEFIYGYTF. As DNA, the CDR3 is TGTGCCAGCAGCTTAGTTGAGTTCATTTATGGCTACACCTTC. Supplemented by reference TRBV7-9 and TRBJ1-2, the full variable domain reads DTGVSQNPRHKITKRGQNVTFRCDPISEHNRLYWYRQTLGQGPEFLTYFQNEAQLEKSRLLSDRFSAERPKGSFSTLEIQRTEQGDSAMYLCASSLVEFIYGYTFGSGTRLTVV.